Listed below are T cell receptor beta chains from one sample, sequenced in a study of T cells in Graves' hyperthyroidism and ophthalmopathy. MiXCR was run by TCRdb on the multiplex PCR reads, yielding one entry per CDR3 protein. There are about 350,000 distinct CDR3 sequences in the sample; about a fifth occur only once, and approximately 4% lies in the top ten. Sequencing was done on a sample of blood. The receptors come from a woman aged 18-29 years with Graves' hyperthyroidism. The CDR3 runs from the conserved cysteine through the conserved F or W. Fields, in order: J gene, V gene, CDR3 protein.

J: TRBJ2-5
V: TRBV20-1
CDR3: CRAQTGATETQYF

J: TRBJ2-7
V: TRBV20-1
CDR3: CSASREPSYYERYF

J: TRBJ1-5
V: TRBV4-1
CDR3: CASSQEARNQPQHF

J: TRBJ1-1
V: TRBV5-1
CDR3: CASSLDRDTGAFF

J: TRBJ2-2
V: TRBV2
CDR3: CASRPGEEGELFF

J: TRBJ2-6
V: TRBV11-1
CDR3: CASSRSEGVSGANVLTF

J: TRBJ1-2
V: TRBV30
CDR3: CAWNRGLGYTF

J: TRBJ1-2
V: TRBV19
CDR3: CASASPGLLGYGYTF

J: TRBJ2-5
V: TRBV6-1
CDR3: CASLPSGGSLETQYF

J: TRBJ2-5
V: TRBV20-1
CDR3: CSAGGAQETQYF

J: TRBJ2-5
V: TRBV10-3
CDR3: CAISGGQAVEETQYF

J: TRBJ1-5
V: TRBV6-1
CDR3: CASTSFGQPQHF

J: TRBJ2-2
V: TRBV6-1
CDR3: CASINRKGELFF

J: TRBJ1-2
V: TRBV7-2
CDR3: CASSSQTGPYGYTF

J: TRBJ1-1
V: TRBV6-1
CDR3: CASSESRKNTEAFF

J: TRBJ1-2
V: TRBV6-5
CDR3: CASSYQGVNYGYTF

J: TRBJ2-5
V: TRBV5-1
CDR3: CASSLAQGPRGETQYF

J: TRBJ2-2
V: TRBV7-3
CDR3: CASSFRGSGELFF

J: TRBJ1-3
V: TRBV9
CDR3: CASSVGGNTIYF

J: TRBJ2-5
V: TRBV12-3/TRBV12-4
CDR3: CASSSGGADLKTQYF

J: TRBJ2-3
V: TRBV3-1
CDR3: CASSQDPARTSTDTQYF

J: TRBJ1-2
V: TRBV10-2
CDR3: CASSATATFGYTF

J: TRBJ1-1
V: TRBV5-1
CDR3: CASSSRKGYTEAFF

J: TRBJ1-1
V: TRBV7-2
CDR3: CASSFPPLGEAFF

J: TRBJ1-2
V: TRBV7-8
CDR3: CASSLATANYGYTF

J: TRBJ1-5
V: TRBV11-2
CDR3: CASSPTGLGQPQHF

J: TRBJ2-7
V: TRBV7-2
CDR3: CASSSLRGKRYEQYF

J: TRBJ1-1
V: TRBV27
CDR3: CASSFSGTNTEAFF

J: TRBJ1-2
V: TRBV20-1
CDR3: CSARDPPQGGNYGYTF

J: TRBJ1-1
V: TRBV27
CDR3: CASSLYLTDDSTEAFF

J: TRBJ1-1
V: TRBV7-2
CDR3: CASSPGPPWNLEAFF

J: TRBJ2-5
V: TRBV6-5
CDR3: CASRHLVGMETQYF

J: TRBJ2-7
V: TRBV6-1
CDR3: CASSIGTGASEQYF

J: TRBJ2-7
V: TRBV28
CDR3: CASKSQSYEQYF

J: TRBJ1-2
V: TRBV3-1
CDR3: CASSQRGVHRGYTF

J: TRBJ1-2
V: TRBV6-5
CDR3: CASSQGSHGYTF

J: TRBJ2-7
V: TRBV13
CDR3: CASSLRGVYEQYF